The clone carrying this T cell receptor beta chain was seen ten or more times. These data originate in a study of patients and donors after allogeneic stem cell transplantation. Germline loops: CDR1 GTSNPN, CDR2 SVGIG (reference sequence). This CDR3 has 14 amino acids. Between the trimmed V and J ends, which lost 3 bases and 1 base, there was a span of 12 bases. Each CDR3 protein gets one entry after TCRdb re-called the RT-PCR reads with MiXCR. The sample holds about 230,000 distinct CDR3 sequences, around 14% seen once. J is TRBJ1-1 and V is TRBV30; TRBD1 might be the D (6 bases). The sequencing sample was made of blood, either unsorted or a sorted T cell fraction (not recorded which). The sequence was collected from a human donor who was either an allogeneic HSCT recipient or a stem cell or donor lymphocyte infusion donor (not recorded which). It is not recorded whose cells these are; they may come from a transplant donor. The CDR3 DNA is TGTGCCTGGAGCCGCATACAGGGGAACACTGAAGCTTTCTTT. Its translation: CAWSRIQGNTEAFF.